Following are 8 T cell receptor beta chains from one sample sequenced in a study of cytomegalovirus exposure and HLA in healthy donors. The PCR made use of 60 Vbeta and 13 Jbeta primers. Generated by immunoSEQ multiplex PCR, the TCRdb table keeps only in-frame clones and is missing some. There are about 170,000 clones in the sample; less than 80% occur only once, and 0.6% to 0.95% lies in the top ten. The sequenced sample was PBMCs. These receptors originate from a female donor in good health and CMV-seronegative.

The chain has TRBV21-1 and TRBJ2-7; the table's D call TRBD1 went unverified against the DNA. TRBV21-1 is a documented pseudogene. The CDR3 covers 17 residues. As DNA, the CDR3 is TGTGCCAGCAACTCAGCTACCGGGACAGGGGACCCCTACGAGCAGTACTTC. Protein: CASNSATGTGDPYEQYF.

This clone was counted a few times. The rearrangement joins TRBV6-5 to TRBJ2-4; a possible D gene is TRBD2 (5 bases). Germline V gives CDR1 MNHEY, CDR2 SVGAGI. V was shortened by 4 bases and J by 0 bases, with 10 bases between the two germline ends. The CDR3 is made up of 15 amino acids. CDR3 protein: CASSSPGRAKNIQYF. The CDR3 DNA sequence: TGTGCCAGCAGTTCCCCGGGGAGAGCCAAAAACATTCAGTACTTC.

There are a few counts of this clone. The gene calls are TRBV19 and TRBJ2-7, with a weak D call TRBD2 (6 bases). CDR1 LNHDA and CDR2 SQIVND come from the germline V gene (reference sequence). The V and J ends lost 6 bases and 3 bases respectively, with 18 bases between them. The CDR3 has 15 residues. The CDR3 DNA is TGTGCCAGTAGCTTGGCCGGGGGTGGGGACTACGAGCAGTACTTC. Amino acids: CASSLAGGGDYEQYF. The whole variable domain, filled in from reference TRBV19 and TRBJ2-7, reads DGGITQSPKYLFRKEGQNVTLSCEQNLNHDAMYWYRQDPGQGLRLIYYSQIVNDFQKGDIAEGYSVSREKKESFPLTVTSAQKNPTAFYLCASSLAGGGDYEQYFGPGTRLTVT.

The chain carries TRBV6-5 and TRBJ2-6; D possibly corresponds to TRBD2 (5 bases). V shed 6 bases and J shed 2 bases, with 11 bases lying between them. Per the germline V gene, CDR1 is MNHEY and CDR2 is SVGAGI. The CDR3 extends over 15 amino acids. The CDR3: CASSARGTGANVLTF. In DNA form, the CDR3 reads TGTGCCAGCAGCGCCCGGGGTACTGGGGCCAACGTCCTGACTTTC.

CDR3 sequence: CASSPGDNPYEQYF. Written as DNA, the CDR3 is TGTGCCAGCAGCCCTGGGGACAACCCCTACGAGCAGTACTTC. This chain joins TRBV9 and TRBJ2-7; D might be TRBD1 (6 bases). The CDR3 is 14 amino acids. Trimming shortened V by 4 bases and J by 2 bases, and 13 bases separated the two germline ends. Germline V gene data show CDR1 as SGDLS and CDR2 as YYNGEE.

J is TRBJ1-1 and V is TRBV15, with 7 bases identical to TRBD1. With V trimmed by 0 bases and J by 6 bases, 7 bases remained unmatched. The germline CDR1 and CDR2 sequences are LNHNV and YYDKDF (reference sequence). The CDR3 extends over 15 amino acids. CDR3 sequence: CATSRDPDRVSEAFF. The CDR3 DNA reads TGTGCCACCAGCAGAGATCCCGACAGGGTGTCTGAAGCTTTCTTT.

The chain recombines TRBV7-9 with TRBJ2-1; 9 nucleotides align to TRBD2. With 5 bases clipped from V and 9 bases from J, the junction kept 20 bases outside the gene matches. This CDR3 has 18 amino acids. Germline CDR1 and CDR2: SEHNR and FQNEAQ (reference sequence). CDR3 residues: CASSPKLRLAALKGEQFF. CDR3 coding DNA: TGTGCCAGCAGCCCGAAATTGAGACTAGCGGCCCTAAAGGGTGAGCAGTTCTTC.

The chain has TRBV6-5 and TRBJ1-4, with D hard to call. The CDR3 length is 13 residues. Germline V lookup: CDR1 MNHEY, CDR2 SVGAGI. The V and J ends lost 5 bases and 12 bases respectively, with 16 bases between them. DNA of the CDR3: TGTGCCAGCAGTCGGAGGCTCCTTCTAGAACTGTTTTTT. Its protein product is CASSRRLLLELFF.